Given below is one TCR beta chain in context. Antigen: not known. The sample comes from a study of T cell repertoires in cytomegalovirus infection. Trimming removed 0 bases at V and 5 bases at J, with 11 bases between. Germline V gives CDR1 MNHNY, CDR2 SVGAGI (reference sequence). This CDR3 is 15 amino acids long. One entry per CDR3 protein, called by TCRdb with MiXCR from the reads. The data contain 370,000 or so distinct CDR3 sequences, about 35% of them seen just once; the ten biggest clones take up approximately 12%. Source: cultured PBMCs, taken from culture after CMV antigen stimulation. The rearrangement links TRBV6-6 to TRBJ1-5; D ambiguous. This receptor was identified in a human donor in good health (CMV status not recorded). Some clones in this sample may be carry-over from other donors' samples. In DNA, the CDR3 is TGTGCCAGCAGTTACTCGATAGGACCGGATCAGCCCCAGCATTTT. The encoded protein is CASSYSIGPDQPQHF.